A selection of T cell receptor beta chains follows, all from one sample in a study of Graves' ophthalmopathy and Graves' hyperthyroidism. TCRdb analysed the multiplex PCR reads with MiXCR anew, one entry per CDR3 protein. The table lists around 1,000,000 distinct CDR3 sequences, about 38% of them singletons. Input material: peripheral blood or thyroid tissue (not recorded which). These receptors all stem from an adult man with Graves' hyperthyroidism. Both conserved end residues are part of each CDR3. The D gene is left open where the match is weak. The size field is filled for only some rows; it gives once, few, many or a size class.

J gene,CDR3 length,V gene,D gene,clone size,CDR3 protein,CDR3 DNA
TRBJ2-7,14,TRBV2,-,many,CAILGTASSYEQYF,TGTGCCATTCTTGGGACCGCCTCCTCCTACGAGCAGTACTTC
TRBJ1-2,15,TRBV10-3,-,many,CAIRDPPPEIYGYTF,TGTGCCATCAGAGACCCTCCCCCGGAGATCTATGGCTACACCTTC
TRBJ1-2,18,TRBV10-3,TRBD1,-,CASSYQHPGQGFSLGYTF,TGTGCCAGCAGTTACCAGCATCCGGGACAGGGGTTTTCACTTGGCTACACCTTC
TRBJ2-5,14,TRBV13,-,-,CAGSLGAGVETQYF,TGTGCCGGCAGCTTAGGTGCGGGTGTGGAGACCCAGTACTTC
TRBJ1-5,16,TRBV27,TRBD1,-,CASSPRTGGGGQPQHF,TGTGCCAGCAGTCCCAGGACAGGGGGAGGTGGTCAGCCCCAGCATTTT
TRBJ2-5,15,TRBV5-6,-,-,CASQFRAAGRETQYF,TGTGCCAGCCAATTTCGGGCCGCGGGTCGAGAGACCCAGTACTTC
TRBJ2-7,15,TRBV29-1,TRBD1,many,CSVMGQSFASYEQYF,TGCAGCGTTATGGGACAGAGCTTTGCCTCCTACGAGCAGTACTTC
TRBJ1-1,15,TRBV12-3/TRBV12-4,-,many,CASTRSGRLNTEAFF,TGTGCCAGCACTAGATCGGGCAGGTTGAACACTGAAGCTTTCTTT
TRBJ2-2,15,TRBV7-2,TRBD2,-,CASSQSGRAIGELFF,TGTGCCAGCAGTCAGAGCGGGAGGGCCATCGGGGAGCTGTTTTTT
TRBJ2-5,13,TRBV20-1,-,-,CSASIGREETQYF,TGCAGTGCTAGTATAGGCAGGGAAGAGACCCAGTACTTC